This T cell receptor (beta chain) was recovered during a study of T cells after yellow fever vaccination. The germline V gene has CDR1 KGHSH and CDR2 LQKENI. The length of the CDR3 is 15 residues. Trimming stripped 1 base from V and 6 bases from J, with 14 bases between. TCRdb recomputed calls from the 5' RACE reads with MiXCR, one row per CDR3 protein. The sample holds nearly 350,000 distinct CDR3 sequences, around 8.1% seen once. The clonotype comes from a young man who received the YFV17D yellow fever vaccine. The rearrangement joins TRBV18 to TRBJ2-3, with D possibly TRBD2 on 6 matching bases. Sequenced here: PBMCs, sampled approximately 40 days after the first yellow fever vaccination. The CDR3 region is CASSPRDSPGDTQYF. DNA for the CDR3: TGTGCCAGCTCACCACGGGACTCCCCGGGCGATACGCAGTATTTT.